The 31 T cell receptor beta chains in this list originate from one sample, sequenced in a study of cytomegalovirus exposure and HLA in healthy donors (dated by TCRdb to 2015 to 2018). Libraries were prepared through the immunoSEQ multiplex PCR assay. In its TCRdb copy, this immuneACCESS table keeps in-frame sequences only and misses some clones. Where compared with another copy, unresolved V genes explain less than half of these, and the others have no known cause. This sample holds approximately 150,000 clones; 80% to 90% were observed only once. Of the sample, roughly 1.5% falls within the top ten clones. The sample consisted of PBMCs. These receptor sequences come from a woman in her 30s in good health and CMV-seronegative.

This clone was seen more than once but under ten times. The chain employs TRBV19 and TRBJ1-3, with D unresolved. The V gene's germline CDR1 is LNHDA and CDR2 SQIVND (reference sequence). Trimming pared 6 bases from V and 4 bases from J, leaving 10 bases between. This CDR3 spans 13 amino acids. Written as DNA, the CDR3 is TGTGCCAGTAGAGGACTGCCCGGAAACACCATATATTTT. Protein sequence: CASRGLPGNTIYF.

This clone was observed once. This chain connects TRBV5-1 to TRBJ2-6, with D uncertain. Trimming pared 0 bases from V and 3 bases from J, leaving 10 bases between. The CDR3 has 16 amino acids. Germline V gene lookup returns CDR1 SGHRS and CDR2 YFSETQ. Written as DNA, the CDR3 is TGCGCCAGCAGCTTGGGGCCCGGGTTTGGGGCCAACGTCCTGACTTTC. Translating gives CASSLGPGFGANVLTF.

The rearrangement uses TRBV4-2 and TRBJ2-5; D call uncertain. This CDR3 comprises 14 residues. Germline lookup yields CDR1 LGHNA and CDR2 YNFKEQ. V was shortened by 4 bases and J by 1 base, with 10 bases between the two germline ends. The CDR3 reads CASSPPHSQETQYF. The CDR3 DNA follows: TGTGCCAGCAGCCCACCACACAGCCAAGAGACCCAGTACTTC.

This chain connects TRBV5-1 to TRBJ2-3, with TRBD2 identical over 8 bases. Germline V lookup: CDR1 SGHRS, CDR2 YFSETQ. The CDR3 runs 13 residues. V trimming: 5 bases; J trimming: 3 bases; junction bases outside the gene matches: 2. DNA of the CDR3: TGCGCCAGCAGTCCGGGGGGGACAGATACGCAGTATTTT. As protein: CASSPGGTDTQYF.

The chain links TRBV7-2 to TRBJ1-5; D is uncertain. V shed 2 bases and J shed 3 bases, with 11 bases lying between them. This CDR3 contains 15 residues. Germline V gene data show CDR1 as SGHTA and CDR2 as FQGNSA. CDR3 DNA sequence: TGTGCCAGCAGCTTATCTATAGGAGCCAATCAGCCCCAGCATTTT. Protein sequence: CASSLSIGANQPQHF.

The J gene is TRBJ1-5, the V gene TRBV6-6, with D possibly TRBD1 on 6 matching bases. With 5 bases removed from V and 4 bases from J, the gap between germline ends came to 18 bases. This CDR3 comprises 16 residues. The V gene's germline CDR1 is MNHNY and CDR2 SVGAGI (reference sequence). The DNA for the CDR3 is TGTGCCAGCAGTCGTCTCACAGGGAACCCGAATCAGCCCCAGCATTTT. It encodes CASSRLTGNPNQPQHF.

This clone appeared a single time. The gene calls are TRBV30 and TRBJ2-3; tentative D call: TRBD2 (5 bases). Trimming took off 3 bases at V and 5 bases at J, with 9 bases between the two ends. Germline CDR1 and CDR2: GTSNPN and SVGIG (reference sequence). This CDR3 comprises 12 residues. The CDR3 here is CAWSGVEDTQYF. The CDR3 DNA is TGTGCCTGGAGCGGGGTAGAAGATACGCAGTATTTT.

The rearrangement uses TRBV6-6 and TRBJ2-7; 7 positions match TRBD1. The V and J ends lost 2 bases and 1 base, in that order; junction bases with no gene match: 5. The CDR3 is made up of 15 amino acids. Germline V gene lookup returns CDR1 MNHNY and CDR2 SVGAGI (reference sequence). The CDR3 spells CASSYRDRDSYEQYF. CDR3 nucleotides: TGTGCCAGCAGTTACCGCGACAGGGATTCCTACGAGCAGTACTTC.

This sequence joins TRBV4-3 and TRBJ2-3; weak D call: TRBD2 (7 bases). V gave up 3 bases and J gave up 2 bases, with 9 bases separating them. CDR1 and CDR2 (germline): LGHNA, YSLEER. The CDR3 runs to 14 residues. CDR3 nucleotide sequence: TGCGCCAGCAGCCAGGCGGGGGCCACAGATACGCAGTATTTT. This codes for CASSQAGATDTQYF.

J is TRBJ2-1 and V is TRBV11-2; possible D gene TRBD2, 7 bases. This CDR3 has 15 amino acids. Per the germline V gene, CDR1 is SGHAT and CDR2 is FQNNGV. V was cut by 2 bases and J by 8 bases, with 16 bases left in between. CDR3 bases: TGTGCCAGCAGCTTAATGGGGGGGGGCTTCTATGAGCAGTTCTTC. It yields the protein CASSLMGGGFYEQFF.

The V call is TRBV5-1, the J call TRBJ2-1; tentative D call: TRBD2 (6 bases). Trimming removed 3 bases from V and 4 bases from J, with 17 bases in between. Per the germline V gene, CDR1 is SGHRS and CDR2 is YFSETQ. The CDR3 is 16 residues long. The CDR3 protein is CASSSRTTGLYNEQFF. CDR3 nucleotide sequence: TGCGCCAGCAGCTCCAGGACTACCGGCCTATACAATGAGCAGTTCTTC.

This rearrangement joins TRBV15 to TRBJ2-2, with a possible D match to TRBD1 (5 bases). V dropped 5 bases and J dropped 3 bases, with 13 bases sitting between them. The length of the CDR3 is 15 residues. Germline V gene sequence: CDR1 LNHNV, CDR2 YYDKDF (reference sequence). The CDR3 DNA sequence: TGTGCCACCAGCTTTCCCAGGGTGGACACCGGGGAGCTGTTTTTT. Its protein is CATSFPRVDTGELFF.

V gene TRBV2 combines with J gene TRBJ1-1; 7 bases map to TRBD1. Germline CDR1 is SNHLY and CDR2 is FYNNEI. This CDR3 region has 14 residues. Trimming took 7 bases from V and 4 from J; bases not matched to a gene: 9. The CDR3 loop is CASILRGRGTEAFF. The CDR3 DNA reads TGTGCCAGCATCTTAAGGGGGCGAGGCACTGAAGCTTTCTTT. The full variable domain, its missing parts supplied by reference TRBV2 and TRBJ1-1, is EPEVTQTPSHQVTQMGQEVILRCVPISNHLYFYWYRQILGQKVEFLVSFYNNEISEKSEIFDDQFSVERPDGSNFTLKIRSTKLEDSAMYFCASILRGRGTEAFFGQGTRLTVV.

The chain recombines TRBV4-3 with TRBJ2-7; the match to TRBD1 covers 7 bases. This CDR3 has 16 amino acids. Germline trimming cut 0 bases from V and 0 bases from J; bases unmatched to any gene: 5. CDR1 and CDR2 from the germline V gene are LGHNA and YSLEER. For the CDR3, the DNA is TGCGCCAGCAGCCAAGATGGGGGACAGAGCTCCTACGAGCAGTACTTC. This gives the protein CASSQDGGQSSYEQYF.

This rearrangement joins TRBV21-1 to TRBJ1-5; TRBD1 is the table's D call, not checked against the DNA. TRBV21-1 corresponds to a pseudogene. The CDR3 has 14 residues. This CDR3 reads CASRGRHNDQPQHF. The CDR3 DNA reads as TGTGCCAGCAGAGGCAGACATAACGATCAGCCCCAGCATTTT.

The chain carries TRBV18 and TRBJ1-3; D call uncertain. Trimming took off 3 bases at V and 4 bases at J, with 10 bases between the two ends. CDR3 length: 14 residues. Germline CDR1 is KGHSH and CDR2 is LQKENI. CDR3 coding DNA: TGTGCCAGCTCACCCCCACTGCCGGGAAACACCATATATTTT. As protein: CASSPPLPGNTIYF.

The rearrangement joins TRBV5-6 to TRBJ2-7, with D possibly matching TRBD1 (6 bases). V lost 0 bases and J lost 3, with 10 bases in between. The V gene's germline CDR1 is SGHDT and CDR2 YYEEEE. The CDR3 runs 14 residues. The CDR3 DNA is TGTGCCAGCAGCTTGGTCGACAGGAACTACGAGCAGTACTTC. This codes for CASSLVDRNYEQYF.

The chain links TRBV13 to TRBJ2-7; TRBD1 agrees at 8 bases. Losses at the gene ends were 5 bases for V and 5 bases for J; bases not matched to a gene: 5. Germline V gives CDR1 PRHDT, CDR2 FYEKMQ (reference sequence). The CDR3 has 13 residues. The CDR3 DNA reads TGTGCCAGCAGCGCGGACAGGGTTAACGAGCAGTACTTC. It yields the protein CASSADRVNEQYF.

The chain joins TRBV30 to TRBJ2-5; 7 nucleotides align to TRBD2. Germline V gives CDR1 GTSNPN, CDR2 SVGIG (reference sequence). The CDR3 sequence is 14 residues long. Unmatched junction bases numbered 14, after V lost 4 bases and J lost 9 bases. Here the CDR3 DNA reads TGTGCCTGGATAGTCGGCAGCGGGGTGAAGGCCCAGTACTTC. It specifies CAWIVGSGVKAQYF.

The chain uses TRBV19 and TRBJ2-2; no definite D call. The CDR3 totals 16 residues. Germline assignment: CDR1 LNHDA and CDR2 SQIVND (reference sequence). V was clipped by 3 bases and J by 2 bases, with 13 bases between them. CDR3 in amino acids: CASSITPNYNTGELFF. CDR3 nucleotides: TGTGCCAGTAGTATCACTCCCAACTATAACACCGGGGAGCTGTTTTTT. The variable domain in full, completed from reference TRBV19 and TRBJ2-2, reads DGGITQSPKYLFRKEGQNVTLSCEQNLNHDAMYWYRQDPGQGLRLIYYSQIVNDFQKGDIAEGYSVSREKKESFPLTVTSAQKNPTAFYLCASSITPNYNTGELFFGEGSRLTVL.

The gene calls are TRBV27 and TRBJ2-7; the D gene is possibly TRBD2 (6 bases). Germline assignment: CDR1 MNHEY and CDR2 SMNVEV (reference sequence). CDR3 length: 15 residues. The ends were cut back, 2 bases at V and 0 bases at J, with 11 bases in the middle. CDR3 DNA: TGTGCCAGCAGTTTAGTAACGGGGGACTCCTACGAGCAGTACTTC. Its protein is CASSLVTGDSYEQYF.

J is TRBJ2-7 and V is TRBV6-1; D unresolved. V lost 7 bases and J 0 bases, leaving 13 bases between the germline ends. CDR3 length equals 14 residues. The germline gives CDR1 MNHNS, CDR2 SASEGT. Written as DNA, the CDR3 is TGTGCCAGCATTATCGTACACGACTCCTACGAGCAGTACTTC. Its translation is CASIIVHDSYEQYF.

The genes are TRBV11-2 and TRBJ2-1, with D perhaps matching TRBD2 (5 bases). Trimming cost V 2 bases and J 3 bases, with 11 bases left between them. Germline values: CDR1 SGHAT, CDR2 FQNNGV. The CDR3 consists of 15 residues. CDR3 bases: TGTGCCAGCAGCTTATCTGCGGGCCACTACAATGAGCAGTTCTTC. Its translation: CASSLSAGHYNEQFF.

This clone was recorded once. The chain combines TRBV6-1 with TRBJ1-2, with 8 bases identical to TRBD1. The CDR3 sequence is 15 residues long. Losses at the gene ends were 0 bases for V and 5 bases for J; bases not matched to a gene: 5. Germline CDR1 and CDR2: MNHNS and SASEGT. This CDR3 reads CASSEAHRGGYGYTF. The CDR3 bases are TGTGCCAGCAGTGAAGCGCACAGGGGGGGGTATGGCTACACCTTC.

A single count supports this clone. V gene TRBV7-6 combines with J gene TRBJ2-5, with 7 positions matching TRBD1. Germline V gene sequence: CDR1 SGHVS, CDR2 FNYEAQ. The CDR3 totals 15 residues. J lost 2 bases, V lost 0 bases, and 3 bases had no gene match. Here the CDR3 DNA reads TGTGCCAGCAGCTTAGCGGCAGGGGGACAAGAGACCCAGTACTTC. This codes for CASSLAAGGQETQYF.

CDR3 DNA sequence: TGTGCCAGCAGTCGGGAGACTGAAGCTTTCTTT. It codes for CASSRETEAFF. This chain uses TRBV6-5 with TRBJ1-1; D gene unclear. This CDR3 has 11 residues. Germline CDR1 reads MNHEY; CDR2 reads SVGAGI. Between the trimmed V and J ends, which lost 5 bases and 5 bases, there was a span of 6 bases.

This clone has only one observation. The J gene is TRBJ2-6, the V gene TRBV5-4; 11 positions agree with TRBD1. The length of the CDR3 is 19 residues. V lost 5 bases, J lost 4 bases, and 14 bases stayed unmatched. Looked up from germline, CDR1 is SGHNT and CDR2 is YYREEE (reference sequence). CDR3 in DNA: TGTGCCAGCAGTTCGAGCTCCGGGACAGGGGGGACAGGGGCCAACGTCCTGACTTTC. As protein: CASSSSSGTGGTGANVLTF.

The chain recombines TRBV4-1 with TRBJ2-1, with 9 bases aligning to TRBD2. The germline V gene encodes CDR1 MGHRA and CDR2 YSYEKL. The CDR3 spans 16 residues. V dropped 0 bases and J dropped 8; count of bases not matched to a gene: 8. The DNA for the CDR3 is TGCGCCAGCAGCCAAGATTCGCGGGGGGGCCTGGATGAGCAGTTCTTC. It translates to CASSQDSRGGLDEQFF.

The chain has TRBV6-5 and TRBJ2-3, with D uncertain. Germline V gives CDR1 MNHEY, CDR2 SVGAGI. The length of the CDR3 is 13 residues. V was pared by 2 bases and J by 1 base, with 4 bases between. The CDR3 nucleotides are TGTGCCAGCAGTTACCCGGGCACAGATACGCAGTATTTT. Translating gives CASSYPGTDTQYF.

This clone was detected only a few times. At one of its ends the junction is not consistent with the germline gene, which may arise from a read error. The rearrangement links TRBV2 to TRBJ2-7, with D uncertain. Germline CDR1 and CDR2: SNHLY and FYNNEI. The CDR3 is 11 residues long. The CDR3 loop is CASYYSDEQYF. The CDR3 DNA reads TGTGCCAGCTACTACTCCGACGAGCAGTACTTC.

V gene TRBV18 combines with J gene TRBJ1-4, with D unclear. Trimming pared 3 bases from V and 0 bases from J, leaving 11 bases between. This CDR3 has 16 amino acids. CDR1 and CDR2 from the germline V gene are KGHSH and LQKENI. CDR3 DNA sequence: TGTGCCAGCTCACCCGTTTACCCAGCAACTAATGAAAAACTGTTTTTT. This translates into CASSPVYPATNEKLFF.